This is a list of T cell receptor beta chains from one sample in a study of read filtering for tumor transcriptome and immune sequencing. From the reads, TCRdb called clonotypes with MiXCR, one entry per CDR3 protein. The table includes tens of thousands of distinct CDR3 sequences, roughly 21% detected once. The sample comprised a population of CD138-negative cells sorted from bone marrow. Every receptor here comes from a donor aged 40 or over with multiple myeloma. The CDR3 runs from the conserved cysteine through the conserved F or W.

v_gene	j_gene	CDR3aa
TRBV11-2	TRBJ2-3	CASRPDFNTDTQYF
TRBV28	TRBJ2-5	CASSLSSGAQGTQYF
TRBV29-1	TRBJ1-5	CSAGTGNQPQHF
TRBV7-8	TRBJ2-3	CASGLQGRWSTDTQYF
TRBV5-6	TRBJ2-1	CASSLAGLRSSDEQFF
TRBV7-2	TRBJ2-3	CASSLAGGSSTDTQYF
TRBV20-1	TRBJ1-2	CSATGQGFHGYTF
TRBV20-1	TRBJ1-5	CSARYRELQPQHF
TRBV7-3	TRBJ2-3	CASSSVGGTQYF
TRBV20-1	TRBJ1-3	CSARDSPGNTIYF
TRBV5-1	TRBJ1-1	CASSFMGNTEAFF
TRBV19	TRBJ1-5	CASSIDHGTGKRYQPQHF
TRBV28	TRBJ1-2	CASSTGGTYGYTF
TRBV7-9	TRBJ2-1	CASSLKTDYNVQFF
TRBV7-9	TRBJ2-7	CASSLGRTSYEQYF
TRBV9	TRBJ2-3	CASSGRTAGSTDTQYF
TRBV5-1	TRBJ2-2	CASSSDYVGELFF
TRBV20-1	TRBJ1-1	CSARQHQGPTEAFF
TRBV3-1	TRBJ2-1	CASSVKTAGAYEQFF
TRBV9	TRBJ2-6	CASSPQGARTGANVLTF
TRBV15	TRBJ2-5	CATSRDRQQETQYF
TRBV6-6	TRBJ2-7	CASRTRDMSSYEQYF
TRBV2	TRBJ2-1	CASGLGGGNEQFF
TRBV25-1	TRBJ1-1	CASSEYGTPAAEAFF
TRBV14	TRBJ2-2	CASSLRPGQGYTGEPFF
TRBV5-1	TRBJ2-7	CASSWGTESSYEQYF
TRBV11-2	TRBJ2-1	CASRRLAGKRYNEQFF
TRBV11-3	TRBJ2-5	CASGSDTQETQYF
TRBV5-1	TRBJ1-1	CASSPRTGLDEAFF
TRBV7-2	TRBJ2-7	CASSHRRGGLDEQYF
TRBV5-1	TRBJ2-1	CASSSLPQVNNEQFF
TRBV5-6	TRBJ1-1	CASSLDPTAMNTEAFF
TRBV20-1	TRBJ1-1	CSARPGGSNTEAFF
TRBV2	TRBJ2-1	CASSAGGGAHNEQFF
TRBV13	TRBJ1-1	CASSSNRGAEAFF
TRBV29-1	TRBJ1-1	CSGTLRGRDTEAFF
TRBV15	TRBJ2-5	CATSTSLLAGKGETQYF
TRBV7-9	TRBJ2-7	CTSSSQGYEQYF
TRBV28	TRBJ2-2	CASSTGTENTGELFF
TRBV20-1	TRBJ1-5	CSALARADQPQHF
TRBV20-1	TRBJ2-3	CSASTGPPSTDTQYF
TRBV7-3	TRBJ2-1	CASSSQGKQFF
TRBV20-1	TRBJ1-6	CSARDRDRGRNNSPLHF